The entry below describes one T cell receptor beta chain. A multiplex PCR was run with 60 Vbeta primers and 13 Jbeta primers. Some clones are missing from TCRdb's copy, which holds only in-frame ones; the method was immunoSEQ multiplex PCR. The sample has fewer than 150,000 clones, around 80% seen once; the top ten hold 2% to 2.5%. This CDR3 has 15 residues. Per germline, CDR1 SGHNT and CDR2 YYREEE (reference sequence). Germline trimming cut 1 base from V and 3 bases from J; bases unmatched to any gene: 7. This sample was included in a study of cytomegalovirus exposure and HLA in healthy donors. The TCR comes from a man younger than 40 in good health and CMV-seronegative. The rearrangement joins TRBV5-4 to TRBJ2-7, with 7 nucleotides matching TRBD1. Sequencing was carried out using PBMCs. The CDR3 region is CASSLTGAGYYEQYF. The CDR3 DNA sequence: TGTGCCAGCAGCTTGACAGGGGCTGGCTACTACGAGCAGTACTTC.